This T cell receptor beta chain was sequenced during a study of glioma-infiltrating T cells. Details on this clonotype: The antigen is not known. This may stem from a read error, because a much larger clone lies one nucleotide away.

Study outcomes and limitations: Only very few CDR3 sequences appeared in both tissue and blood. Tissue-blood divergence was below expectation in non-neoplastic patients, above in gliomas.

The CDR3 runs to 16 residues. Looked up from germline, CDR1 is LNHDA and CDR2 is SQIVND (reference sequence). J gave up 2 bases and V 5 bases, and 9 bases lay outside the gene matches. Amplification of TCR alpha and beta CDR3 regions from RNA used iRepertoire nested multiplex PCR. From the multiplex PCR reads, TCRdb called clonotypes with MiXCR, one entry per CDR3 protein. The repertoire holds about 180,000 distinct CDR3 sequences, with around 40% as singletons. The rearrangement joins TRBV19 to TRBJ1-5; TRBD1 aligns across 7 bases. This sequence was found in a human donor with low-grade glioma or glioblastoma, undergoing nonglioma brain surgery, or in good health (not recorded which). The sample consisted of glioma tissue, nonneoplastic brain tissue, or PBMCs (not recorded which). CDR3 region: CASSQVRGQGNQPQHF. CDR3 sequence (DNA): TGTGCCAGTAGTCAAGTACGAGGACAGGGCAATCAGCCCCAGCATTTT.